These 3 T cell receptor beta chains share one sample of origin, sequenced in a study of cytomegalovirus exposure and HLA in healthy donors. Measured with immunoSEQ multiplex PCR; TCRdb has only the in-frame clones, and not every one. The sample lists 70,000 or so clones, about 95% occurring once. What was sequenced was PBMCs. The origin of the receptors is a young woman in good health and CMV-seronegative.

The chain links TRBV9 to TRBJ2-3, with 10 bases matching TRBD2. The CDR3 totals 16 residues. J gave up 2 bases and V 3 bases, and 6 bases lay outside the gene matches. CDR1 is SGDLS, CDR2 YYNGEE, per germline. CDR3: CASSERTSGITDTQYF. The CDR3 DNA reads TGTGCCAGCAGCGAAAGGACTAGCGGAATCACAGATACGCAGTATTTT.

The CDR3 loop reads CASSVSPSGGYEQYF. CDR3 nucleotide sequence: TGTGCCAGCAGTGTTTCGCCTAGCGGGGGTTACGAGCAGTACTTC. This chain links TRBV6-1 with TRBJ2-7; 10 nucleotides align to TRBD2. The CDR3 totals 15 residues. The ends lost 4 bases at V and 4 bases at J; junction bases unmatched: 7. Germline-derived CDR1 and CDR2 are MNHNS and SASEGT.

The rearrangement joins TRBV11-2 to TRBJ1-1, with D perhaps matching TRBD1 (6 bases). This CDR3 region has 14 residues. Germline loops: CDR1 SGHAT, CDR2 FQNNGV. V was pared by 4 bases and J by 6 bases, with 15 bases between. In nucleotides, the CDR3 is TGTGCCAGCAGCTCCCTCCAGGGGTTCCCTGAAGCTTTCTTT. Translation: CASSSLQGFPEAFF.